The rows below give T cell receptor beta chains drawn from one sample of a study of T cell changes during pregnancy in multiple sclerosis. TCRdb keeps only in-frame clones here, not all; method: immunoSEQ multiplex PCR. The sample includes about 35,000 clones, 70% to 90% of them seen just once. The sequencing here drew on CD8+ T cells from peripheral blood mononuclear cells, taken in the third trimester of pregnancy. The receptor source for this set is a female donor with multiple sclerosis, enrolled in a pregnancy study. The CDR3 runs from the conserved cysteine through the conserved F or W. The D gene is left open where the match is weak. For some rows the clone size is stated as once, few or many, or as a class when expanded; others skip it.

length	J	size	V	D	DNA	CDR3
16	TRBJ2-3	NA	TRBV29-1	TRBD2	TGCAGCGTTGAACAGCGGGGGGCGGACAGCACAGATACGCAGTATTTT	CSVEQRGADSTDTQYF
14	TRBJ2-7	NA	TRBV11-2	TRBD1	TGTGCCAGCAGCTCCGGGACAGGGTCCTACGAGCAGTACTTC	CASSSGTGSYEQYF
13	TRBJ1-2	NA	TRBV2	TRBD1	TGTGCCAGCAGCCCACGCGGGACAGGAGGCTACACCTTC	CASSPRGTGGYTF
16	TRBJ1-3	NA	TRBV9	NA	TGTGCCAGCAGCGCCCCCGGGTCCATCTCTGGAAACACCATATATTTT	CASSAPGSISGNTIYF
14	TRBJ1-1	NA	TRBV4-1	NA	TGCGCCAGCAGCCAAGGGAGACAGGACACTGAAGCTTTCTTT	CASSQGRQDTEAFF
17	TRBJ1-2	NA	TRBV27	TRBD1	TGTGCCAGCAGTTTTGGAGGGGGCTACGGCAGATACTATGGCTACACCTTC	CASSFGGGYGRYYGYTF
14	TRBJ2-7	NA	TRBV4-1	NA	TGCGCCAGCAGCCAAGATGTTGCCGAGTACGAGCAGTACTTC	CASSQDVAEYEQYF
13	TRBJ1-1	NA	TRBV7-2	NA	TGTGCCAGCACTCCACAGGGAAACACTGAAGCTTTCTTT	CASTPQGNTEAFF
12	TRBJ1-4	NA	TRBV4-3	NA	TGCGCCAGCAGCCAAGACGGGGAAAAACTGTTTTTT	CASSQDGEKLFF
11	TRBJ2-1	NA	TRBV6-1	NA	TGTGCCAGCGGCGGATCAAATGAGCAGTTCTTC	CASGGSNEQFF
14	TRBJ2-7	NA	TRBV4-3	TRBD2	TGCGCCAGCAGCCAAGGGCGGGGGGCCTACGAGCAGTACTTC	CASSQGRGAYEQYF
14	TRBJ2-3	once	TRBV9	NA	TGTGCCAGCAGCGAGGGGTGGGGGGCAGATACGCAGTATTTT	CASSEGWGADTQYF
17	TRBJ1-5	NA	TRBV15	NA	TGTGCCACCAGCAGAGATTTAGGAGGGGTAGGCAATCAGCCCCAGCATTTT	CATSRDLGGVGNQPQHF
16	TRBJ1-2	NA	TRBV9	TRBD1	TGTGCCAGCAGCGGCGTGATGGGCACAGGGGAGTTTGGCTACACCTTC	CASSGVMGTGEFGYTF
13	TRBJ2-3	NA	TRBV2	TRBD2	TGTGCCAGCAGGACTAGCGGCGCAGATACGCAGTATTTT	CASRTSGADTQYF
16	TRBJ1-4	NA	TRBV4-3	NA	TGCGCCAGCAGCCAAGATCTAGGGGGGGAGGGTGAAAAACTGTTTTTT	CASSQDLGGEGEKLFF
14	TRBJ1-3	NA	TRBV5-6	NA	TGTGCCAGCGGGGGCTATAGCTCTGGAAACACCATATATTTT	CASGGYSSGNTIYF
13	TRBJ1-6	NA	TRBV9	NA	TGTGCCAGCAGCGGAATAGGAGGTTCACCCCTCCACTTT	CASSGIGGSPLHF
14	TRBJ2-2	NA	TRBV4-1	TRBD1	TGCGCCAGCACCCTTCAGGGGGCGGGCGGGGAGCTGTTTTTT	CASTLQGAGGELFF
16	TRBJ1-2	NA	TRBV9	NA	TGTGCCAGCAGCGGTGTAATGGCAGGTGTGAACTATGGCTACACCTTC	CASSGVMAGVNYGYTF
15	TRBJ2-1	once	TRBV6-4	TRBD1	TGTGCCAGCAGTGTCAGGACAGGGGTGTACAATGAGCAGTTCTTC	CASSVRTGVYNEQFF
15	TRBJ2-7	NA	TRBV5-1	TRBD2	TGCGCCAGCAGCTATACTAGCGGGGGGCCCTACGAGCAGTACTTC	CASSYTSGGPYEQYF
14	TRBJ2-7	NA	TRBV7-8	TRBD1	TGTGCCAGCAGCACGGCGGGACAGGGCTACGAGCAGTACTTC	CASSTAGQGYEQYF
14	TRBJ1-1	NA	TRBV11-3	NA	TGTGCCAGCAGCTTAGGGGGAGGTTCGACTGAAGCTTTCTTT	CASSLGGGSTEAFF
15	TRBJ2-1	once	TRBV9	TRBD1	TGTGCCAGCACCCAACAGGGGTCGGACTACAATGAGCAGTTCTTC	CASTQQGSDYNEQFF
15	TRBJ1-2	NA	TRBV4-3	TRBD1	TGCGCCAGCAGCCATCCGGGACAGGGGATCTATGGCTACACCTTC	CASSHPGQGIYGYTF
15	TRBJ2-1	once	TRBV7-3	TRBD2	TGTGCCAGCAGCTTACTAGCGGGGGGGCACAATGAGCAGTTCTTC	CASSLLAGGHNEQFF
15	TRBJ2-1	once	TRBV2	TRBD2	TGTGCCAGCAGGCAAGCGGGGGGGTTTAAGAATGAGCAGTTCTTC	CASRQAGGFKNEQFF
14	TRBJ2-1	NA	TRBV2	TRBD2	TGTGCCAGCAGGGTAGCGGGGGTGATCAATGAGCAGTTCTTC	CASRVAGVINEQFF
13	TRBJ2-7	few	TRBV14	NA	TGTGCCAGCAGCCAAGTTATTAGCAACGAGCAGTACTTC	CASSQVISNEQYF
18	TRBJ2-3	once	TRBV4-3	TRBD2	TGCGCCAGCAGCCAAGAAGTCTTCAGGGGACTAGCGGTAGATACGCAGTATTTT	CASSQEVFRGLAVDTQYF
14	TRBJ1-1	NA	TRBV6-1	NA	TGTGCCAGCAGTGTTTTACATATGAACACTGAAGCTTTCTTT	CASSVLHMNTEAFF
16	TRBJ1-4	NA	TRBV15	TRBD1	TGTGCCACCAGCGGACAGCCGGGACAGGGACATGAAAAACTGTTTTTT	CATSGQPGQGHEKLFF
13	TRBJ1-6	NA	TRBV7-9	NA	TGTGCCAGCAGACTTCCAGGGGATTCACCCCTCCACTTT	CASRLPGDSPLHF
15	TRBJ1-6	few	TRBV9	TRBD1	TGTGCCAGCAGCGTCGGGGACAGGGGAAATTCACCCCTCCACTTT	CASSVGDRGNSPLHF
14	TRBJ2-7	once	TRBV27	TRBD1	TGTGCCAGCAGATACCGACAGGGGGGGTACGAGCAGTACTTC	CASRYRQGGYEQYF
14	TRBJ1-2	NA	TRBV30	TRBD1	TGTGCCTGGAGTAGACAGGGGACTAACTATGGCTACACCTTC	CAWSRQGTNYGYTF
16	TRBJ2-2	few	TRBV7-9	TRBD1	TGTGCCAGCAGCGGAGCCGGGACAGGGGGTACCGGGGAGCTGTTTTTT	CASSGAGTGGTGELFF
13	TRBJ2-3	once	TRBV7-6	NA	TGTGCCAGCAGGTCCCGCCGGGGTGATACGCAGTATTTT	CASRSRRGDTQYF
18	TRBJ1-4	once	TRBV7-6	TRBD1	TGTGCCAGCAGCTTAGTCCCCAGCCGCCCCGGGACAGCCGAAAAACTGTTTTTT	CASSLVPSRPGTAEKLFF
12	TRBJ2-5	NA	TRBV30	NA	TGTGCCTGGAGTCTCCAGCAAGAGACCCAGTACTTC	CAWSLQQETQYF
10	TRBJ1-6	NA	TRBV6-6	NA	TGTGCCAGCAGTTACGAGGTCCTCCACTTT	CASSYEVLHF
13	TRBJ2-7	NA	TRBV6-5	NA	TGTGCCAGCAGCAGGGCAGGGGCGAATGAGCAGTACTTC	CASSRAGANEQYF
17	TRBJ2-2	NA	TRBV4-3	TRBD2	TGCGCCAGCAGCCAGGTTAGCGGGGGGGCCCCTCCCGGGGAGCTGTTTTTT	CASSQVSGGAPPGELFF
14	TRBJ1-1	NA	TRBV5-5	TRBD1	TGTGCCAGCAGCTGGACAGGGCTGGGCACTGAAGCTTTCTTT	CASSWTGLGTEAFF
13	TRBJ1-5	NA	TRBV6-1	NA	TGTGCCAGCAGTGAAGCCGGAGGGCAGCCCCAGCATTTT	CASSEAGGQPQHF
13	TRBJ1-1	NA	TRBV29-1	NA	TGCAGCGTCCCTTCCGGGGGGGTGACTGAAGCTTTCTTT	CSVPSGGVTEAFF
14	TRBJ1-2	once	TRBV11-2	NA	TGTGCCAGCAGCCCCGGGGGGGTTAACTATGGCTACACCTTC	CASSPGGVNYGYTF
15	TRBJ2-1	NA	TRBV11-3	NA	TGTGCCAGCAGCTTTCGGGGGGCCAAAGCCAATGAGCAGTTCTTC	CASSFRGAKANEQFF
12	TRBJ2-5	NA	TRBV7-9	NA	TGTGCCAGCAGCTTAGAGAGAGAGACCCAGTACTTC	CASSLERETQYF